This T cell receptor beta chain originates from a study of cytomegalovirus exposure and HLA in healthy donors. Across the whole study: Roughly 85 million unique TCRs from HLA-typed donors made up an early data release.

The ends were cut back, 0 bases at V and 4 bases at J, with 15 bases in the middle. Germline V CDR1 and CDR2: MGHRA, YSYEKL. This CDR3 is built from 17 residues. In the PCR, 60 Vbeta and 13 Jbeta primers were used. Only in-frame clones appear in the TCRdb table, and some are missing; sequencing was by immunoSEQ multiplex PCR. The sample gives roughly 190,000 clones, around 85% of which show up once; approximately 2% is in the top ten. The gene calls are TRBV4-1 and TRBJ1-4, with D perhaps matching TRBD1 (6 bases). The receptor's source is a man aged 18 to 35 in good health and CMV-seronegative. The sequencing input was PBMCs. The CDR3 bases are TGCGCCAGCAGCCAAGACTCTCAGGGGCTTCTTAATGAAAAACTGTTTTTT. As protein: CASSQDSQGLLNEKLFF.